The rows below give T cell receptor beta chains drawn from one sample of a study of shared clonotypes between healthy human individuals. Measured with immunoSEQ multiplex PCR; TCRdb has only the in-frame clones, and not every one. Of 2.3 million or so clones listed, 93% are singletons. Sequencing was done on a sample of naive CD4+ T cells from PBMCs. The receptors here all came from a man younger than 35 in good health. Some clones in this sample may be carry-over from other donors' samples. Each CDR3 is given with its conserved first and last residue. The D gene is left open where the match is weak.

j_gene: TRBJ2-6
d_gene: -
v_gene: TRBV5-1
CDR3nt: TGCGCCAGCAGCCTACCAACAAGCTCTGGGGCCAACGTCCTGACTTTC
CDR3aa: CASSLPTSSGANVLTF

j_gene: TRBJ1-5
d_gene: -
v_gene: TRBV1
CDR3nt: TGCACCAGCAGCCACCTAACAGGGGTGAAAAGCAATCAGCCCCAGCATTTT
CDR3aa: CTSSHLTGVKSNQPQHF

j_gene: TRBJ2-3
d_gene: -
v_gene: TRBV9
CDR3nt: TGTGCCAGCAGCGCACGAACGCACACAGATACGCAGTATTTT
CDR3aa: CASSARTHTDTQYF

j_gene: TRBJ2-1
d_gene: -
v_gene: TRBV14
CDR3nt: TGTGCCAGCAGCCAAATATTATACTCGGGACGCCCCGCGATCTTC
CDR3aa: CASSQILYSGRPAIF

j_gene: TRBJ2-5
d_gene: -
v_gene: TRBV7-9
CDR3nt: TGTGCCAGCAGACGGACGGTCCAAGAGACCCAGTACTTC
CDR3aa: CASRRTVQETQYF

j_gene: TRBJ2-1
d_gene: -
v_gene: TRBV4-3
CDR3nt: TGCGCCAGCAGCCAAGGCGGTGGGGGAAACAATGAGCAGTTCTTC
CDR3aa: CASSQGGGGNNEQFF

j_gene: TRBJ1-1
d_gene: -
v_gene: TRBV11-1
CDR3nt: TGTGCCAGCAGCACCATCTCAGGCAGAGGGAACACTGAAGCTTTCTTT
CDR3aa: CASSTISGRGNTEAFF

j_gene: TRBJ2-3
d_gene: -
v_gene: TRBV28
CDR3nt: TGTGCCAGCAAATCGGTCCCAGATACGCAGTATTTT
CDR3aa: CASKSVPDTQYF

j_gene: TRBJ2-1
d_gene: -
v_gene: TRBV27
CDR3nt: TGTGCCAGCAGTGGACACCTCTCCTACAATGAGCAGTTCTTC
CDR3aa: CASSGHLSYNEQFF

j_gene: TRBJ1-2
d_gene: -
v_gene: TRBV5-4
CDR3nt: TGTGCCAGCAGCTCCCGGGGGAGGACCAACTATGGCTACACCTTC
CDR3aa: CASSSRGRTNYGYTF

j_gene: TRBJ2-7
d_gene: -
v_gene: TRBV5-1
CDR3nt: TGCGCCAGCAGCTTGTTGGACGAGCAGTACTTC
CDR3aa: CASSLLDEQYF

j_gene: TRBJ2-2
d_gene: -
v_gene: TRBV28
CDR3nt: TGTGCCAGCAGTTCGGACGCCTCGGGCCCGAAGAACACCGGGGAGCTGTTTTTT
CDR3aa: CASSSDASGPKNTGELFF

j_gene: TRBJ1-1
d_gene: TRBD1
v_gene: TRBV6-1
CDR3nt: TGTGCCAGCAGTGCCCGACAGGGAGCGGGGACTGAAGCTTTCTTT
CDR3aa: CASSARQGAGTEAFF